The 19 T cell receptor beta chains in this list originate from one sample, sequenced in a study of control samples from healthy donors and cancer patients. Libraries were prepared by immunoSEQ multiplex PCR; TCRdb keeps only in-frame clonotypes and omits some of them. The table shows around 150,000 clones, with 80% to 90% occurring only once. Sequenced material: blood. All receptors come from a man aged 25-40 years in good health.

This clone was observed once. The chain combines TRBV6-1 with TRBJ1-2; no reliable D call. This CDR3 is 15 amino acids long. Per germline, CDR1 MNHNS and CDR2 SASEGT. Trimming took 2 bases from V and 2 from J, leaving 12 bases between them. The CDR3 nucleotides are TGTGCCAGCAGTGAAAAGGTCGTGGGCAACTATGGCTACACCTTC. Encoded protein: CASSEKVVGNYGYTF.

CDR3: CASSLVAPSFSGNTIYF. For the CDR3, the DNA is TGTGCCAGCAGCTTAGTCGCCCCCTCCTTCTCTGGAAACACCATATATTTT. The V gene is TRBV7-6, the J gene TRBJ1-3; D ambiguous. Trimming took off 1 base at V and 0 bases at J, with 13 bases between the two ends. The CDR3 has 17 amino acids. Germline CDR1 reads SGHVS; CDR2 reads FNYEAQ.

The V call is TRBV29-1, the J call TRBJ1-1, with TRBD1 identical over 9 bases. Germline V gene lookup returns CDR1 SQVTM and CDR2 ANQGSEA. This CDR3 contains 14 residues. V was pared by 8 bases and J by 5 bases, with 12 bases of the junction left unmatched. CDR3 residues: CSILDRGFNTEAFF. The DNA for the CDR3 is TGCAGCATACTGGACAGGGGCTTTAATACTGAAGCTTTCTTT. Supplemented by reference TRBV29-1 and TRBJ1-1, the full variable domain reads SAVISQKPSRDICQRGTSLTIQCQVDSQVTMMFWYRQQPGQSLTLIATANQGSEATYESGFVIDKFPISRPNLTFSTLTVSNMSPEDSSIYLCSILDRGFNTEAFFGQGTRLTVV.

The count of this clone is one. The chain's CDR3 is CASSLAQGGTEAFF. The CDR3 nucleotides read TGTGCCAGCAGCTTAGCACAGGGAGGAACTGAAGCTTTCTTT. The chain carries TRBV7-9 and TRBJ1-1, with D tentatively TRBD1 (6 bases). This CDR3 region has 14 residues. Germline CDR1 and CDR2: SEHNR and FQNEAQ (reference sequence). Trimming took 0 bases from V and 5 from J, leaving 10 bases between them.

The chain has TRBV29-1 and TRBJ1-2; 8 bases agree with TRBD1. Per the germline V gene, CDR1 is SQVTM and CDR2 is ANQGSEA. The V segment lost 4 bases and the J segment 10 bases; nucleotides outside the gene matches: 8. The CDR3 totals 12 residues. The CDR3 protein is CSVGATGDDYTF. For the CDR3, the DNA is TGCAGCGTTGGGGCGACAGGGGATGACTACACCTTC.

The CDR3 protein is CASSFGLRQGGSPLHF. The CDR3 DNA reads TGTGCCAGCAGTTTTGGGTTAAGGCAGGGCGGTTCACCCCTCCACTTT. The chain uses TRBV27 and TRBJ1-6, with TRBD1 as a possible D gene (5 bases). The CDR3 consists of 16 residues. Trimming removed 3 bases at V and 9 bases at J, with 18 bases between. CDR1 MNHEY and CDR2 SMNVEV come from the germline V gene (reference sequence).

The V call is TRBV19, the J call TRBJ1-2, with D uncertain. The CDR3 has 10 residues. V lost 6 bases to trimming and J lost 5 bases, with 4 bases between them. Germline CDR1 and CDR2: LNHDA and SQIVND (reference sequence). DNA of the CDR3: TGTGCCAGTAGGGGTTATGGCTACACCTTC. Translation gives CASRGYGYTF.

This chain uses TRBV9 with TRBJ1-6, with 7 bases lining up with TRBD1. The CDR3 consists of 14 residues. V shed 3 bases and J 6 bases; nucleotides not matched to a gene: 3. Germline-derived CDR1 and CDR2 are SGDLS and YYNGEE. CDR3 residues: CASSGGQINSPLHF. In nucleotides, the CDR3 is TGTGCCAGCAGCGGGGGACAGATTAATTCACCCCTCCACTTT.

This clone was seen more than once but under ten times. The rearrangement uses TRBV5-6 and TRBJ2-1; a possible D gene is TRBD2 (6 bases). Per the germline V gene, CDR1 is SGHDT and CDR2 is YYEEEE. This CDR3 region has 14 residues. V lost 7 bases to trimming and J lost 0 bases, with 11 bases between them. CDR3 DNA: TGTGCCAGCTACGGCGGGGTCTCCTACAATGAGCAGTTCTTC. This encodes CASYGGVSYNEQFF.

This sequence joins TRBV6-5 and TRBJ1-2, with D uncertain. V was cut by 6 bases and J by 0 bases, with 8 bases left in between. CDR3 length: 13 amino acids. Germline V gives CDR1 MNHEY, CDR2 SVGAGI. The CDR3 DNA is TGTGCCAGCAGGCAGACTTCTAACTATGGCTACACCTTC. Amino acid sequence: CASRQTSNYGYTF.

V is TRBV19 and J is TRBJ1-1, with 7 positions matching TRBD1. V lost 5 bases to trimming and J lost 5 bases; unmatched junction nucleotides: 5. Germline CDR1 reads LNHDA; CDR2 reads SQIVND (reference sequence). The CDR3 is made up of 13 amino acids. CDR3 in amino acids: CASSGQGVTEAFF. The CDR3 nucleotides are TGTGCCAGTAGTGGGCAGGGGGTGACTGAAGCTTTCTTT.

The chain has TRBV18 and TRBJ2-3; D call uncertain. V was clipped by 2 bases and J by 5 bases, with 5 bases between them. CDR1 and CDR2 (germline): KGHSH, LQKENI. The CDR3 loop spans 12 amino acids. The CDR3 sequence is CASSPSRDTQYF. CDR3 DNA sequence: TGTGCCAGCTCACCATCGCGAGATACGCAGTATTTT.

This chain connects TRBV11-3 to TRBJ2-3; 8 bases are shared with TRBD2. The germline gives CDR1 SGHNT, CDR2 YENEEA. This CDR3 spans 15 amino acids. Trimming took 2 bases from V and 3 from J; bases not matched to a gene: 4. This CDR3 is CASSLRGGQTDTQYF. The DNA for the CDR3 is TGTGCCAGCAGCTTACGGGGGGGCCAGACAGATACGCAGTATTTT. Full variable domain (outside the CDR3, taken from reference TRBV11-3 and TRBJ2-3): EAGVVQSPRYKIIEKKQPVAFWCNPISGHNTLYWYLQNLGQGPELLIRYENEEAVDDSQLPKDRFSAERLKGVDSTLKIQPAELGDSAVYLCASSLRGGQTDTQYFGPGTRLTVL.

The V and J genes are TRBV5-4 and TRBJ2-7, with 12 bases identical to TRBD2. Trimming took 0 bases from V and 7 from J; bases not matched to a gene: 8. This CDR3 comprises 16 residues. The germline gives CDR1 SGHNT, CDR2 YYREEE (reference sequence). CDR3 loop: CASSLERLAGASEQYF. In DNA, the CDR3 is TGTGCCAGCAGCTTGGAAAGACTAGCGGGAGCTTCGGAGCAGTACTTC.

V is TRBV29-1 and J is TRBJ2-3; the D gene is possibly TRBD2 (6 bases). The CDR3 has 14 residues. Trimming took off 3 bases at V and 9 bases at J, with 19 bases between the two ends. CDR1 SQVTM and CDR2 ANQGSEA come from the germline V gene. Here the CDR3 DNA reads TGCAGCGTTGACGGGACTGAAGCTTTACGGACGCAGTATTTT. It specifies CSVDGTEALRTQYF.

The rearrangement joins TRBV19 to TRBJ2-1, with a possible D match to TRBD2 (6 bases). This CDR3 region has 15 residues. Germline CDR1 LNHDA, CDR2 SQIVND (reference sequence). Trimming shortened V by 0 bases and J by 6 bases, and 12 bases separated the two germline ends. The CDR3 protein is CASSIDRGTINEQFF. CDR3 sequence (DNA): TGTGCCAGTAGTATAGATCGGGGGACCATCAATGAGCAGTTCTTC. The full variable domain, in which reference TRBV19 and TRBJ2-1 provide the parts outside the CDR3, is DGGITQSPKYLFRKEGQNVTLSCEQNLNHDAMYWYRQDPGQGLRLIYYSQIVNDFQKGDIAEGYSVSREKKESFPLTVTSAQKNPTAFYLCASSIDRGTINEQFFGPGTRLTVL.

V and J are TRBV3-1 (or the pseudogene TRBV3-2) and TRBJ1-1; TRBD1 might be the D (6 bases). Germline V lookup: CDR1 LGHDT, CDR2 YNNKEL (reference sequence). The CDR3 totals 11 residues. With 8 bases removed from V and 9 bases from J, the gap between germline ends came to 13 bases. CDR3 loop: CASGTQGQAFF. CDR3 coding DNA: TGTGCCAGCGGGACACAAGGACAAGCTTTCTTT.

V usage is TRBV12-3 or TRBV12-4 and J usage is TRBJ1-2; D ambiguous. Trimming stripped 5 bases from V and 4 bases from J, with 8 bases between. CDR3 length equals 12 residues. The CDR3 reads CASSRLSYGYTF. The CDR3, as DNA: TGTGCCAGCAGTCGTTTAAGCTATGGCTACACCTTC.

The chain combines TRBV24-1 with TRBJ1-2; 7 bases fit TRBD1. The length of the CDR3 is 13 residues. CDR1 is KGHDR and CDR2 is SFDVKD in the germline V gene. V lost 3 bases to trimming and J lost 8 bases; unmatched junction nucleotides: 5. CDR3 DNA: TGTGCCACCAGTGATGATCGACAGGGCGGCTACACCTTC. Amino acids: CATSDDRQGGYTF.